These 2 T cell receptor beta chains share one sample of origin, sequenced in a study of T-cell reconstitution after alpha-beta-depleted transplantation in children (dated by TCRdb to the mid-2010s). Library method: PCR. The sequencer was an Illumina HiSeq 2500. TCR library preparation used molecular barcoding, with unique molecular identifiers applied to normalize quantification of the TCRbeta repertoire. TCRdb reprocessed the public reads (quality trimming at Q25 with fastp, clone calling with MiXCR) and kept in-frame beta chains. Rows with a matching CDR3 protein are joined into one entry that keeps the most common DNA and genes. A total of more than 200,000 distinct CDR3 sequences appear in this sample, 9.7% of them only once. The ten largest account for about 4.8% of the sample. The sequencing here drew on PBMCs from the stem cell graft donor, taken from the stem cell graft. The origin of the receptors is a human donor who donated a stem cell graft to a child with SCID.

This clonotype was seen at least ten times. The J gene is TRBJ2-6, the V gene TRBV4-1; 7 bases line up with TRBD1. This CDR3 is built from 18 residues. Per the germline V gene, CDR1 is MGHRA and CDR2 is YSYEKL. V dropped 1 base and J dropped 0; count of bases not matched to a gene: 6. Here the CDR3 DNA reads TGCGCCAGCAGCCAAGGAGGGGGCCTTAACTCTGGGGCCAACGTCCTGACTTTC. Protein sequence: CASSQGGGLNSGANVLTF.

This clonotype was counted only a few times. The CDR3 DNA is TGTGCCAGCAGCCGAACGACAGGGGGCTCTGGCTACACCTTC. This sequence encodes CASSRTTGGSGYTF. The rearrangement joins TRBV28 to TRBJ1-2, with 10 bases identical to TRBD1. V shed 6 bases and J 7 bases; nucleotides not matched to a gene: 8. This CDR3 has 14 amino acids. CDR1 is MDHEN, CDR2 SYDVKM, per germline.